This entry lists 15 T cell receptor beta chains sequenced from one sample in a study of graft-versus-host responses after intestinal transplantation. The assay was immunoSEQ multiplex PCR, and TCRdb's table has in-frame clones only and misses some. In the table there are about 97,000 clones, over 75% of which are singletons. The material was PBMCs, obtained roughly 68 weeks after intestinal transplant. These receptors were collected from a human patient who received an intestinal transplant, so some T cells may come from the graft donor.

This chain joins TRBV27 and TRBJ2-2; 8 bases align to TRBD1. The J segment lost 7 bases and the V segment lost 5 bases, leaving 6 bases of the junction unmatched. Germline V gene lookup returns CDR1 MNHEY and CDR2 SMNVEV (reference sequence). CDR3 size: 14 residues. In nucleotides, the CDR3 is TGTGCCAGCAGTCGCGGACAGGGCGGCGGGGAGCTGTTTTTT. Protein product: CASSRGQGGGELFF.

The chain has TRBV7-9 and TRBJ2-1; no reliable D call. CDR3 length: 12 amino acids. V was clipped by 11 bases and J by 6 bases, with 14 bases between them. The germline V gene has CDR1 SEHNR and CDR2 FQNEAQ (reference sequence). CDR3 loop: CALSSAGNEQFF. CDR3 sequence (DNA): TGTGCCCTCAGTAGTGCCGGCAATGAGCAGTTCTTC.

V and J are TRBV2 and TRBJ2-3; 10 bases are a match to TRBD2. The CDR3 runs to 19 residues. The germline V gene has CDR1 SNHLY and CDR2 FYNNEI. The V segment lost 1 base and the J segment 1 base; nucleotides outside the gene matches: 11. DNA for the CDR3: TGTGCCAGCAGTGAAGTGGAGCTAGCGGGGGCCAGGGGCACAGATACGCAGTATTTT. Protein product: CASSEVELAGARGTDTQYF.

This clone appeared once. Other DNA sequences from this sample encode an identical CDR3 as well. This chain connects TRBV9 to TRBJ1-2; the D gene is possibly TRBD1 (6 bases). The ends were cut back, 4 bases at V and 7 bases at J, with 17 bases in the middle. The germline CDR1 and CDR2 sequences are SGDLS and YYNGEE. CDR3 length: 14 amino acids. This CDR3 is CASSLQPGGRGYTF. The CDR3 nucleotides are TGTGCCAGCAGCCTCCAGCCGGGGGGGCGTGGCTACACCTTC.

V usage is TRBV7-5 and J usage is TRBJ1-4; the table calls TRBD1, which could not be checked here. TRBV7-5 counts as a pseudogene. The CDR3 loop spans 15 amino acids. The CDR3 region is CARSLLGQNNEKLFF. CDR3 nucleotides: TGTGCCAGAAGCTTATTGGGGCAGAATAATGAAAAACTGTTTTTT.

The J gene is TRBJ1-2, the V gene TRBV11-2, with D tentatively TRBD1 (5 bases). Germline V CDR1 and CDR2: SGHAT, FQNNGV. CDR3 size: 13 residues. Trimming removed 3 bases at V and 4 bases at J, with 9 bases between. In nucleotides, the CDR3 is TGTGCCAGCAGCTTTGGAGGGACCTATGGCTACACCTTC. This translates into CASSFGGTYGYTF.

The gene calls are TRBV5-4 and TRBJ1-2; D may be TRBD1 (5 bases). CDR1 and CDR2 from the germline V gene are SGHNT and YYREEE (reference sequence). V lost 5 bases, J lost 0 bases, and 14 bases lay in between. The CDR3 has 15 amino acids. The CDR3 DNA is TGTGCCAGCAGTCACGGGGACCCAGCTAACTATGGCTACACCTTC. It codes for CASSHGDPANYGYTF.

The CDR3 loop is CATSRDRQSTEAFF. CDR3 nucleotide sequence: TGTGCCACCAGCAGAGATCGACAGAGCACTGAAGCTTTCTTT. The chain has TRBV15 and TRBJ1-1, with TRBD1 as a possible D gene (5 bases). The CDR3 is made up of 14 amino acids. Trimming left V 0 bases short and J 4 bases short, with 9 bases between. Germline V gene data show CDR1 as LNHNV and CDR2 as YYDKDF (reference sequence).

J is TRBJ2-3 and V is TRBV13, with D perhaps assigned TRBD1 or TRBD2 (5 bases each). Trimming took 4 bases from V and 2 from J, leaving 10 bases between them. This CDR3 has 14 residues. CDR1 and CDR2 from the germline V gene are PRHDT and FYEKMQ (reference sequence). The CDR3 sequence: CASSYGAPTDTQYF. Written as DNA, the CDR3 is TGTGCCAGCAGCTACGGGGCCCCCACAGATACGCAGTATTTT.

The J gene is TRBJ2-7, the V gene TRBV9; D call uncertain. CDR3 length: 11 amino acids. V shed 7 bases and J shed 6 bases, with 11 bases lying between them. Germline CDR1 and CDR2: SGDLS and YYNGEE. The CDR3 DNA follows: TGTGCCAGCGCCCTTTACGGCGAGCAGTACTTC. It specifies CASALYGEQYF. The full variable domain, in which reference TRBV9 and TRBJ2-7 provide the parts outside the CDR3, is DSGVTQTPKHLITATGQRVTLRCSPRSGDLSVYWYQQSLDQGLQFLIQYYNGEERAKGNILERFSAQQFPDLHSELNLSSLELGDSALYFCASALYGEQYFGPGTRLTVT.

This chain connects TRBV6-5 to TRBJ1-1; D might be TRBD1 (5 bases). Trimming took off 5 bases at V and 4 bases at J, with 11 bases between the two ends. The CDR3 contains 13 residues. CDR1 is MNHEY and CDR2 is SVGAGI in the germline V gene. CDR3 DNA sequence: TGTGCCAGCAGTCCGGGGCAGACCACTGAAGCTTTCTTT. Amino acids: CASSPGQTTEAFF.

The rearrangement uses TRBV12-5 and TRBJ1-3, with 8 bases fitting TRBD1. The CDR3 sequence is 14 residues long. With V trimmed by 1 base and J by 7 bases, 3 bases remained unmatched. Germline V lookup: CDR1 LGHNT, CDR2 FRNRAP. CDR3 protein: CASGLGQGLNTIYF. CDR3 in DNA: TGTGCTAGTGGTTTGGGACAGGGGCTGAACACCATATATTTT.

This clone was detected a few times. The chain has TRBV19 and TRBJ1-6, with TRBD1 matching 7 bases. J was trimmed by 7 bases and V by 9 bases; bases with no gene match: 9. This CDR3 spans 14 amino acids. Germline V CDR1 and CDR2: LNHDA, SQIVND (reference sequence). Here the CDR3 DNA reads TGTGCCAGCCGGCCGGGACAGACAAATTCACCCCTCCACTTT. Protein sequence: CASRPGQTNSPLHF.

Written as DNA, the CDR3 is TGTGCCAGCAGTTGGGGGGAATACGAGCAGTACTTC. It encodes CASSWGEYEQYF. This chain links TRBV6-6 with TRBJ2-7; D possibly corresponds to TRBD2 (6 bases). There are 12 residues in the CDR3. The germline V and J ends were trimmed by 4 bases and 4 bases, with 8 bases remaining between them. CDR1 is MNHNY and CDR2 is SVGAGI in the germline V gene (reference sequence).

This clone was recorded only once. The rearrangement uses TRBV7-3 and TRBJ1-6; the D gene is possibly TRBD1 (6 bases). Germline assignment: CDR1 SGHTA and CDR2 FQGTGA. Trimming left V 5 bases short and J 6 bases short, with 11 bases between. The CDR3 totals 14 residues. CDR3: CASSTGTTNSPLHF. CDR3 coding DNA: TGTGCCAGCAGCACCGGGACAACTAATTCACCCCTCCACTTT.